Sequencing of this TCR beta chain was carried out in a study of T cell clonality in common variable immunodeficiency. Whole-study results and caveats: Common variable immunodeficiency TCR beta sequences reportedly had fewer deletions and N-nucleotide insertions. Links between repertoire features and CVID complications were heterogeneity-limited.

At least ten counts were recorded for this clone. The antigen is undetermined. Read sequence stops 3 residues before the CDR3 end, and the germline J gene provides the missing end. Unmatched junction bases numbered 7, after V lost 8 bases and J lost 3 bases. CDR3 length: 14 residues. Germline CDR1 SGHTA, CDR2 FQGNSA. Sequencing used immunoSEQ multiplex PCR; TCRdb keeps in-frame clones, though not all of them. The repertoire consists of some 19,000 clones, none detected only once. Sequenced material: peripheral blood mononuclear cells. The chain combines TRBV7-2 with TRBJ2-1, with 7 bases that match TRBD2. The sequence was obtained from a human donor with common variable immunodeficiency. The CDR3 reads CASQGAGNYNEQFF. The CDR3 bases that were read are TGTGCCAGCCAGGGAGCGGGAAACTACAATGAG.